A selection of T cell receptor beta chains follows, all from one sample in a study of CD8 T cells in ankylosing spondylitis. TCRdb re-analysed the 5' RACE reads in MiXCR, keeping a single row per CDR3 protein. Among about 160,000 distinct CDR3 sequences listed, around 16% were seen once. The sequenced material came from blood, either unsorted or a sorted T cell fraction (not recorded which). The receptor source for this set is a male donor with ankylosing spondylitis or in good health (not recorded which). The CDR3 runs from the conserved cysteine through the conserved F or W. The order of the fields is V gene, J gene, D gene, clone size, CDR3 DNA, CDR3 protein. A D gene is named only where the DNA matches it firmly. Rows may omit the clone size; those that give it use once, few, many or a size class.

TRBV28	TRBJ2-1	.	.	TGTGCCACCAACCTAGCGTCAAATGAGCAGCTCTTC	CATNLASNEQLF
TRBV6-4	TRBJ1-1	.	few	TGTGCCAGCAGGCGGGGTGTTGGTTTTTCAAGCACTGAAGCTTTCTTT	CASRRGVGFSSTEAFF
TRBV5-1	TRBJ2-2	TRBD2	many	TGCGCCAGCAGCTTGCTTGTGGCTAGCGGGATCGGGAACACCGGGGAGCTGTTTTTT	CASSLLVASGIGNTGELFF
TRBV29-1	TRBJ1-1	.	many	TGCAGCGCCGGCCTGGGTCCCAACACTGAAGCTTTCTTT	CSAGLGPNTEAFF
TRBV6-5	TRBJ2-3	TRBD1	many	TGTGCCAGCAGTTCTTCCTACACGCCGACAGGGTCAGTCACAGATACGCAGTATTTT	CASSSSYTPTGSVTDTQYF
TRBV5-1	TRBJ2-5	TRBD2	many	TGCGCCAGCAAGACTAGCGGGAGGCAGGAGACCCAGTACTTC	CASKTSGRQETQYF
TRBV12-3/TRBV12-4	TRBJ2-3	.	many	TGTGCCAGCAGCTCCCTACCCCCCGGCACAGATACGCAGTATTTT	CASSSLPPGTDTQYF
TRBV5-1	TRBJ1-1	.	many	TGCGCCAGCAGCTTGGAAGTGAACACTGAAGCTTTCTTT	CASSLEVNTEAFF
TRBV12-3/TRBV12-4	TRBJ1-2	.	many	TGTGCCAGCAGTGCAAGTGGTCCTAGATCCTTC	CASSASGPRSF
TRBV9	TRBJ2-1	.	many	TGTGCCAGCAGCGTACGAGCGAGTAATGAGCAGTTCTTC	CASSVRASNEQFF
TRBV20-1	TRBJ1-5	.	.	TGCAGTGCCCATGTTGGGGAAAGGCAGCCCCAGCATTTT	CSAHVGERQPQHF
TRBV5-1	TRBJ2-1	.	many	TGCGCCAGCAGCTTGGACTTCTCCGGGAGTCCCAACAATGAGCAGTTCTTC	CASSLDFSGSPNNEQFF
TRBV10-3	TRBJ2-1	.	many	TGTGCCGTGACAGGGGAGGGCTCCTACAATGAGCAGTTCTTC	CAVTGEGSYNEQFF
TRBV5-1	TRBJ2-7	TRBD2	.	TGCGCCAGCAGCTTTAGCGGGAGCTCCTACGAGCAGTACTTC	CASSFSGSSYEQYF
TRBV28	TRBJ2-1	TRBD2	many	TGTGCCAGCAGTTTTATAGCGGGAGGGAACAATGAGCAGTTCTTC	CASSFIAGGNNEQFF
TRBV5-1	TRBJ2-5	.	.	TGCGCCAGCAGCTTGGGGGCTAACCAAGAGACCCAGTACTTC	CASSLGANQETQYF
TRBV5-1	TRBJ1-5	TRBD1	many	TGCGCCAGCAGCTCTAACAGGGGTGGTCAGCCCCAGCATTTT	CASSSNRGGQPQHF
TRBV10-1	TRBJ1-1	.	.	TGCGCCAGCAGTCAGGACCTGAACACTGAAGCTTTCTTT	CASSQDLNTEAFF